The 32 T cell receptor beta chains below were found in one sample sequenced in a study of molecular identifiers for immune sequencing clone quantification. TCRdb re-derived calls from the PCR reads in MiXCR, one entry per CDR3 protein. The top ten clones hold 0.76% of a sample with a few hundred thousand distinct CDR3 sequences, about 25% of them seen once. The sample consisted of naive CD8+ T cells from blood, with Jurkat cell RNA spiked in. Stated subset: FACS-sorted CD8+CD4-CCR7+CD45RA+ naive T cells. Receptors were obtained from a human donor in good health. Some libraries in this study had Jurkat cell RNA spiked in.

The sample holds many counts of this clonotype. V is TRBV12-3 or TRBV12-4 and J is TRBJ2-1, with 7 nucleotides matching TRBD1. The CDR3 runs to 14 residues. The V and J ends lost 3 bases and 6 bases, in that order; junction bases with no gene match: 5. The CDR3, as DNA: TGTGCCAGCAGTTTTCCGGGACAGTTCAATGAGCAGTTCTTC. This gives the protein CASSFPGQFNEQFF.

This clonotype was detected only a few times. The V and J genes are TRBV24-1 and TRBJ2-5, with 10 bases aligning to TRBD1. The CDR3 covers 15 residues. V was pared by 4 bases and J by 4 bases, with 5 bases of the junction left unmatched. Germline lookup yields CDR1 KGHDR and CDR2 SFDVKD. In DNA, the CDR3 is TGTGCCACCAGTGACCCGGACAGGGGGTCAGAGACCCAGTACTTC. Translation: CATSDPDRGSETQYF.

In its sample, this clonotype was seen a few times. The V and J genes are TRBV6-2 or TRBV6-3 and TRBJ2-7; 7 nucleotides match TRBD1. The V gene's germline CDR1 is MNHEY and CDR2 SVGEGT. With 2 bases clipped from V and 3 bases from J, the junction kept 7 bases outside the gene matches. The CDR3 runs to 15 residues. The CDR3 loop is CASSYDAAGGYEQYF. The CDR3 DNA sequence: TGTGCCAGCAGTTACGATGCGGCAGGGGGCTACGAGCAGTACTTC.

This clonotype was counted ten times or more. The J gene is TRBJ2-7, the V gene TRBV5-1; weak D call: TRBD2 (5 bases). V was pared by 4 bases and J by 6 bases, with 8 bases between. The germline gives CDR1 SGHRS, CDR2 YFSETQ. The length of the CDR3 is 11 residues. This CDR3 reads CASSLRGEQYF. For the CDR3, the DNA is TGCGCCAGCAGCCTCCGGGGCGAGCAGTACTTC.

This clonotype turned up a few times. V and J are TRBV28 and TRBJ2-1; TRBD1 matches 7 bases. CDR3 length equals 13 residues. V dropped 8 bases and J dropped 6; count of bases not matched to a gene: 7. Germline V lookup: CDR1 MDHEN, CDR2 SYDVKM. The CDR3 DNA sequence: TGTGCCAGCTCAAACAGGGGACCCAATGAGCAGTTCTTC. Protein: CASSNRGPNEQFF.

With respect to this clonotype: It may be a read error: a sequence one base away is much more abundant. V is TRBV25-1 and J is TRBJ2-7; the D call may be TRBD1 or TRBD2 (6 bases each). Germline CDR1 MGHDK, CDR2 SYGVNS. The CDR3 is 13 amino acids. The CDR3 protein is CVSSRTGGSEQYF. The CDR3 nucleotides are TGTGTCAGCTCCCGAACCGGGGGCAGCGAGCAGTACTTC.

The table lists this clonotype with a few counts. The CDR3 sequence: CASSFGYGGTINEQFF. DNA of the CDR3: TGTGCCAGCAGCTTTGGGTATGGCGGGACGATCAATGAGCAGTTCTTC. The V gene is TRBV7-9, the J gene TRBJ2-1; D possibly corresponds to TRBD2 (6 bases). V was shortened by 3 bases and J by 6 bases, with 18 bases between the two germline ends. CDR1 and CDR2 (germline): SEHNR, FQNEAQ (reference sequence). The CDR3 spans 16 residues. The full variable domain, completed using reference TRBV7-9 and TRBJ2-1, is DTGVSQNPRHKITKRGQNVTFRCDPISEHNRLYWYRQTLGQGPEFLTYFQNEAQLEKSRLLSDRFSAERPKGSFSTLEIQRTEQGDSAMYLCASSFGYGGTINEQFFGPGTRLTVL.

This clonotype was seen at least ten times. The rearrangement links TRBV27 to TRBJ1-5; tentatively, D is TRBD1 (6 bases). V lost 2 bases, J lost 6 bases, and 11 bases lay in between. Germline-derived CDR1 and CDR2 are MNHEY and SMNVEV (reference sequence). The CDR3 has 14 amino acids. For the CDR3, the DNA is TGTGCCAGCAGTTTAGCAGGGGTCGGTCAGCCCCAGCATTTT. Its protein product is CASSLAGVGQPQHF.

Of note for this clonotype: A read error may explain this, as a much larger clone is one base away. V usage is TRBV7-9 and J usage is TRBJ2-3, with D unresolved. Germline V CDR1 and CDR2: SEHNR, FQNEAQ (reference sequence). The V gene lost 5 bases and the J gene lost 2 bases, with 14 bases spanning the gap. The CDR3 spans 15 residues. The CDR3 here is CASSILETVTDTQYF. DNA for the CDR3: TGTGCCAGCAGCATATTAGAGACCGTCACAGATACGCAGTATTTT.

This clonotype was detected only a few times. The V gene is TRBV27, the J gene TRBJ2-1; 9 bases match TRBD2. Per germline, CDR1 MNHEY and CDR2 SMNVEV (reference sequence). This CDR3 comprises 14 residues. V was pared by 3 bases and J by 5 bases, with 2 bases of the junction left unmatched. CDR3 loop: CASSFSSGNNEQFF. In DNA, the CDR3 is TGTGCCAGCAGTTTCTCTAGCGGGAACAATGAGCAGTTCTTC.

The chain links TRBV28 to TRBJ1-1; no reliable D call. CDR1 and CDR2 (germline): MDHEN, SYDVKM. V was trimmed by 4 bases and J by 4 bases, leaving 10 bases between them. This CDR3 region has 13 residues. In nucleotides, the CDR3 is TGTGCCAGCAGTTCTTGGGATACCACTGAAGCTTTCTTT. Protein sequence: CASSSWDTTEAFF.

This clonotype has at least ten counts. The chain employs TRBV27 and TRBJ1-5; weak D call: TRBD1 (6 bases). Germline values: CDR1 MNHEY, CDR2 SMNVEV (reference sequence). V was cut by 3 bases and J by 5 bases, with 11 bases left in between. The length of the CDR3 is 14 residues. CDR3 in amino acids: CASSLGAGHQPQHF. DNA of the CDR3: TGTGCCAGCAGTTTGGGGGCAGGGCATCAGCCCCAGCATTTT.

This clonotype was seen a few times. The rearrangement joins TRBV7-3 to TRBJ2-1, with TRBD1 as a possible D gene (6 bases). The germline CDR1 and CDR2 sequences are SGHTA and FQGTGA. CDR3 length: 14 residues. With 5 bases removed from V and 6 bases from J, the gap between germline ends came to 14 bases. This chain's CDR3 is CASSEGEPVNEQFF. In DNA form, the CDR3 reads TGTGCCAGCAGCGAGGGGGAGCCGGTCAATGAGCAGTTCTTC.

The chain combines TRBV6-1 with TRBJ1-2; D possibly corresponds to TRBD1 (6 bases). This CDR3 contains 10 residues. The V gene lost 6 bases and the J gene lost 12 bases, with 11 bases spanning the gap. CDR1 MNHNS and CDR2 SASEGT come from the germline V gene. For the CDR3, the DNA is TGTGCCAGCAGCGAGTGGACAGACACCTTC. Translation: CASSEWTDTF.

Comments on this clonotype: At one boundary the junction diverges from the germline segment, which might be a read error. The rearrangement links TRBV4-3 to TRBJ1-1, with unresolved D. CDR1 is LGHNA and CDR2 is YSLEER in the germline V gene. This CDR3 spans 15 amino acids. CDR3 DNA: TGCGCCAGCAGCCGAGAGACTCAGGCGAACACTGAAGCATTCTTT. It is translated as CASSRETQANTEAFF.

This clonotype was picked up one time. This may come from a read error, since a much larger clone is one base off. The CDR3 ends on some other residue instead of the conserved phenylalanine or tryptophan, so this is likely a read error. This sequence joins TRBV4-1 and TRBJ2-7; 8 nucleotides agree with TRBD1. The V gene end was trimmed by 2 bases and the J gene end by 3 bases; junction bases not matched to a gene: 0. The germline V gene encodes CDR1 MGHRA and CDR2 YSYEKL. This CDR3 is 13 amino acids long. The CDR3 loop reads CASSQTGGYEQYL. The CDR3 bases are TGCGCCAGCAGCCAAACAGGGGGCTACGAGCAGTACCTC.

The chain has TRBV3-1 and TRBJ2-7; D remains unclear. This CDR3 is built from 14 residues. Germline V lookup: CDR1 LGHDT, CDR2 YNNKEL (reference sequence). Trimming took off 1 base at V and 5 bases at J, with 12 bases between the two ends. The CDR3 DNA follows: TGTGCCAGCAGCCAAGCGGGCCCTCGACACGAGCAGTACTTC. This sequence encodes CASSQAGPRHEQYF.

CDR3 in amino acids: CASSYFVGQGVRVSYEQYF. The CDR3 coding sequence is TGTGCCAGCAGTTACTTCGTGGGACAGGGGGTACGAGTTTCCTACGAGCAGTACTTC. The V and J genes are TRBV6-2 or TRBV6-3 and TRBJ2-7; 11 bases line up with TRBD1. The CDR3 consists of 19 residues. Trimming removed 1 base from V and 1 base from J; junction bases left unmatched: 12. Germline V gene lookup returns CDR1 MNHEY and CDR2 SVGEGT.

The chain is built from TRBV6-5 and TRBJ2-7; D might be TRBD2 (5 bases). Trimming took 5 bases from V and 7 from J, leaving 15 bases between them. In germline, CDR1 is MNHEY, CDR2 SVGAGI. The CDR3 sequence is 13 residues long. In nucleotides, the CDR3 is TGTGCCAGCAGTCCCGGTTGGCCGGGAGAGCAGTACTTC. Its translation: CASSPGWPGEQYF.

The rearrangement joins TRBV20-1 to TRBJ2-7; 12 bases align to TRBD2. The CDR3 contains 15 residues. The V gene end was trimmed by 4 bases and the J gene end by 2 bases; junction bases not matched to a gene: 6. Germline V CDR1 and CDR2: DFQATT, SNEGSKA (reference sequence). The DNA for the CDR3 is TGCAGTGCTACCAGACTAGCGGGAGCTCCCTACGAGCAGTACTTC. As protein: CSATRLAGAPYEQYF.

This clonotype was observed a few times. This rearrangement joins TRBV6-2 or TRBV6-3 to TRBJ2-6; tentative D call: TRBD2 (5 bases). Germline V gene sequence: CDR1 MNHEY, CDR2 SVGEGT. Trimming removed 2 bases at V and 0 bases at J, with 17 bases between. This CDR3 has 19 residues. CDR3 sequence (DNA): TGTGCCAGCAGTTACCGGGTTGGTAGCGTGAGCTCTGGGGCCAACGTCCTGACTTTC. Translating gives CASSYRVGSVSSGANVLTF.

This clonotype was detected a few times. The gene calls are TRBV11-2 and TRBJ2-5; no firm D call. Trimming removed 5 bases at V and 3 bases at J, with 10 bases between. The CDR3 sequence is 13 residues long. The germline CDR1 and CDR2 sequences are SGHAT and FQNNGV. This CDR3 is CASSRPVEETQYF. DNA of the CDR3: TGTGCCAGCAGCCGGCCGGTTGAAGAGACCCAGTACTTC.

The V and J genes are TRBV15 and TRBJ1-5; possibly TRBD1 for D (5 bases). This CDR3 contains 14 residues. V was clipped by 5 bases and J by 4 bases, with 12 bases between them. Germline values: CDR1 LNHNV, CDR2 YYDKDF (reference sequence). CDR3 residues: CATSEVGANQPQHF. In DNA, the CDR3 is TGTGCCACCAGCGAAGTCGGGGCAAATCAGCCCCAGCATTTT.

The table lists this clonotype with a few counts. This chain connects TRBV3-1 to TRBJ2-1, with 9 bases that match TRBD2. Germline V gives CDR1 LGHDT, CDR2 YNNKEL (reference sequence). The CDR3 consists of 16 residues. With V trimmed by 2 bases and J by 0 bases, 2 bases remained unmatched. Here the CDR3 DNA reads TGTGCCAGCAGCCAACTGCGGGGGGGCTCCTACAATGAGCAGTTCTTC. This translates into CASSQLRGGSYNEQFF.

This clonotype was counted at least ten times. The chain uses TRBV30 and TRBJ2-7; D gene uncertain. The CDR3 is 13 amino acids. Trimming removed 8 bases from V and 0 bases from J, with 14 bases in between. The V gene's germline CDR1 is GTSNPN and CDR2 SVGIG (reference sequence). This chain's CDR3 is CAQELTSSYEQYF. CDR3 bases: TGTGCCCAAGAATTAACCTCCTCCTACGAGCAGTACTTC.

This clonotype showed up just a few times. The J gene is TRBJ2-5, the V gene TRBV12-3 or TRBV12-4; D tentatively fits TRBD1 or TRBD2 (5 bases each). CDR3 size: 14 residues. V was pared by 3 bases and J by 2 bases, with 10 bases between. DNA for the CDR3: TGTGCCAGCAGTTTCTGGGACCGACAAGAGACCCAGTACTTC. Its translation is CASSFWDRQETQYF.

Only a few counts were recorded for this clonotype. The chain couples TRBV4-3 to TRBJ2-2, with 12 positions matching TRBD2. This CDR3 region has 19 residues. The V gene end was trimmed by 1 base and the J gene end by 3 bases; junction bases not matched to a gene: 9. Germline CDR1 reads LGHNA; CDR2 reads YSLEER. The CDR3 loop is CASSQGWTSGVEDTGELFF. For the CDR3, the DNA is TGCGCCAGCAGCCAAGGGTGGACTAGCGGGGTGGAAGACACCGGGGAGCTGTTTTTT.

The CDR3 protein is CASSYNRVRVGANVLTF. Written as DNA, the CDR3 is TGTGCCAGCAGTTATAACAGGGTCCGGGTAGGGGCCAACGTCCTGACTTTC. This chain joins TRBV6-5 and TRBJ2-6; tentative D call: TRBD1 (6 bases). Trimming cost V 3 bases and J 4 bases, with 16 bases left between them. This CDR3 is 17 amino acids long. Germline V gene lookup returns CDR1 MNHEY and CDR2 SVGAGI.

The chain is built from TRBV4-2 and TRBJ2-7, with 7 bases fitting TRBD2. The trim removed 0 bases at V and 4 bases at J, leaving 9 bases unmatched. The CDR3 consists of 16 residues. The germline V gene has CDR1 LGHNA and CDR2 YNFKEQ. The CDR3 nucleotides read TGTGCCAGCAGCCAAGAAATAGAACTAGCGTCTTACGAGCAGTACTTC. Translating it yields CASSQEIELASYEQYF.

The chain links TRBV25-1 to TRBJ2-7, with D hard to call. Trimming stripped 3 bases from V and 3 bases from J, with 9 bases between. The CDR3 has 13 residues. Germline values: CDR1 MGHDK, CDR2 SYGVNS. CDR3 in amino acids: CASSDGDFYEQYF. CDR3 DNA: TGTGCCAGCAGTGATGGAGATTTCTACGAGCAGTACTTC.

This clonotype was counted a few times. The genes are TRBV4-2 and TRBJ2-4; a weak D match, TRBD2 (6 bases). This CDR3 is 18 amino acids long. Trimming shortened V by 4 bases and J by 3 bases, and 22 bases separated the two germline ends. From germline, CDR1 is LGHNA and CDR2 YNFKEQ. This chain's CDR3 is CASSPETGLRTGKNIQYF. In DNA form, the CDR3 reads TGTGCCAGCAGCCCCGAGACGGGACTCCGAACGGGCAAAAACATTCAGTACTTC.

The chain recombines TRBV15 with TRBJ1-5, with D unresolved. CDR1 LNHNV and CDR2 YYDKDF come from the germline V gene (reference sequence). The CDR3 is 14 amino acids. V dropped 1 base and J dropped 2 bases, with 6 bases sitting between them. Written as DNA, the CDR3 is TGTGCCACCAGCAGAGCCCGGGGCAATCAGCCCCAGCATTTT. Translating it yields CATSRARGNQPQHF.